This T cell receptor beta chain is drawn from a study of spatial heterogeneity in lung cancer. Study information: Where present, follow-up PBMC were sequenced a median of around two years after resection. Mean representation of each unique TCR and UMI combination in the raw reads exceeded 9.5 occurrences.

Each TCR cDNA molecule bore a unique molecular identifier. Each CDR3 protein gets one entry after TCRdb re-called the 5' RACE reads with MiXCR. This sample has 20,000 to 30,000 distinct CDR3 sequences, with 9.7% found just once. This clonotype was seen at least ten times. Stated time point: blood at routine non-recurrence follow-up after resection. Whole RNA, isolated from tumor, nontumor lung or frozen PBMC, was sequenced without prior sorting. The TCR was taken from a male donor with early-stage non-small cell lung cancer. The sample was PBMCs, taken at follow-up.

The CDR3 DNA is TGCAGTGCTGTACAGAGGGACAGGGGTAATCAGCCCCAGCATTTT. Translating gives CSAVQRDRGNQPQHF. This chain connects TRBV20-1 to TRBJ1-5, with 10 bases fitting TRBD1. The germline CDR1 and CDR2 sequences are DFQATT and SNEGSKA (reference sequence). With 5 bases clipped from V and 4 bases from J, the junction kept 8 bases outside the gene matches. The CDR3 has 15 amino acids.